This entry concerns a single T cell receptor (beta chain). This entry comes from a study of OX40 agonist ivuxolimab in advanced cancers. V lost 2 bases and J lost 4, with 12 bases in between. Germline assignment: CDR1 LGHNA and CDR2 YNFKEQ. The CDR3 runs to 15 residues. Assay: immunoSEQ multiplex PCR; the TCRdb copy retains only in-frame clones and omits some. In the table there are 9,500 to 10,000 clones, 70% of which are singletons. This specimen was CD4+ or CD8+ T cells sorted from blood, taken in a trial of the OX40 agonist ivuxolimab. The TCR originated in an adult with an advanced solid tumor such as melanoma, head and neck, liver or kidney cancer. V usage is TRBV4-2 and J usage is TRBJ1-5; weak D call: TRBD1 (6 bases). This CDR3 reads CASSQITGTNQPQHF. CDR3 sequence (DNA): TGTGCCAGCAGCCAAATTACAGGGACGAATCAGCCCCAGCATTTT.